These 26 T cell receptor beta chains were sequenced from one sample in a study of blood T cell repertoires in COVID-19. Assay used: immunoSEQ multiplex PCR; TCRdb lists only in-frame clones, some missing. The sample yields roughly 100,000 clones, around 87% seen once. Sequenced: peripheral blood. The receptors come from a man aged 45 to 65 with active or convalescent COVID-19.

The J gene is TRBJ1-3, the V gene TRBV28; D gene ambiguous. Germline V CDR1 and CDR2: MDHEN, SYDVKM. Trimming cost V 1 base and J 0 bases, with 7 bases left between them. This CDR3 is built from 15 residues. CDR3 bases: TGTGCCAGCAGTTTATTGAGTATCTCTGGAAACACCATATATTTT. Translation gives CASSLLSISGNTIYF.

V is TRBV5-6 and J is TRBJ2-5; D might be TRBD2 (7 bases). The germline V and J ends were trimmed by 4 bases and 7 bases, with 26 bases remaining between them. This CDR3 region has 17 residues. The V gene's germline CDR1 is SGHDT and CDR2 YYEEEE. The chain's CDR3 is CASSPLGRGGRIGTQYF. CDR3 nucleotides: TGTGCCAGCAGCCCCCTTGGTCGCGGGGGCCGGATCGGGACCCAGTACTTC.

The chain's CDR3 is CASSGGGRVRTQYF. DNA of the CDR3: TGTGCCAGCAGCGGTGGCGGGAGAGTACGGACCCAGTACTTC. The rearrangement links TRBV7-2 to TRBJ2-5; 7 bases align to TRBD2. The junction had 10 bases not matched to a gene; V was cut back by 5 bases and J by 7 bases. Germline assignment: CDR1 SGHTA and CDR2 FQGNSA. The CDR3 is 14 residues long.

There are a few counts of this clone. This sequence joins TRBV7-9 and TRBJ2-2; perhaps TRBD2 as D (6 bases). The germline CDR1 and CDR2 sequences are SEHNR and FQNEAQ (reference sequence). The CDR3 totals 12 residues. V lost 8 bases to trimming and J lost 7 bases, with 11 bases between them. CDR3 sequence reads: CASPGGVGELFF. In nucleotides, the CDR3 is TGTGCCAGCCCTGGAGGGGTCGGGGAGCTGTTTTTT.

This rearrangement joins TRBV28 to TRBJ1-2; tentative D call: TRBD1 (6 bases). Trimming took off 2 bases at V and 2 bases at J, with 9 bases between the two ends. The germline CDR1 and CDR2 sequences are MDHEN and SYDVKM. CDR3 size: 14 residues. CDR3 nucleotides: TGTGCCAGCAGTTTACCCCAGGGGAACTATGGCTACACCTTC. Its protein is CASSLPQGNYGYTF.

The chain is built from TRBV28 and TRBJ1-4; 8 bases line up with TRBD1. The CDR3 length is 15 residues. In germline, CDR1 is MDHEN, CDR2 SYDVKM. Losses at the gene ends were 5 bases for V and 8 bases for J; bases not matched to a gene: 10. The DNA for the CDR3 is TGTGCCAGCAGTACCCCGAGGACAGGGTTGGAAAAACTGTTTTTT. This encodes CASSTPRTGLEKLFF.

The chain is built from TRBV5-1 and TRBJ2-2; 7 bases align to TRBD1. The germline V gene has CDR1 SGHRS and CDR2 YFSETQ. Trimming removed 2 bases from V and 2 bases from J; junction bases left unmatched: 9. CDR3 length equals 17 residues. CDR3 amino acids: CASSLDRATDNTGELFF. The CDR3 DNA reads as TGCGCCAGCAGCTTAGACAGGGCTACGGATAACACCGGGGAGCTGTTTTTT.

V gene TRBV4-3 combines with J gene TRBJ2-7, with D possibly TRBD1 on 6 matching bases. The CDR3 is made up of 14 amino acids. Per germline, CDR1 LGHNA and CDR2 YSLEER. Trimming took off 4 bases at V and 1 base at J, with 11 bases between the two ends. CDR3 loop: CASSRTTGSYEQYF. CDR3 nucleotides: TGCGCCAGCAGCCGAACTACAGGGTCCTACGAGCAGTACTTC.

This chain links TRBV18 with TRBJ1-6, with 7 bases identical to TRBD1. Per germline, CDR1 KGHSH and CDR2 LQKENI. This CDR3 region has 15 residues. With 6 bases clipped from V and 14 bases from J, the junction kept 16 bases outside the gene matches. The CDR3 spells CASSQGGQATSTLHF. The CDR3 DNA is TGTGCCAGCTCGCAGGGCGGACAGGCCACTTCGACCCTCCACTTT.

This chain's CDR3 is CASSKTQGIEAFF. In DNA, the CDR3 is TGTGCCAGCAGCAAGACACAGGGTATTGAAGCTTTCTTT. This sequence joins TRBV21-1 and TRBJ1-1; the table's TRBD1 call for D was not verified on the DNA. TRBV21-1 is a pseudogene locus. The CDR3 is 13 residues long.

The genes are TRBV27 and TRBJ1-2; 7 bases line up with TRBD1. Germline V CDR1 and CDR2: MNHEY, SMNVEV (reference sequence). The CDR3 contains 13 residues. The junction had 7 bases not matched to a gene; V was cut back by 6 bases and J by 6 bases. Written as DNA, the CDR3 is TGTGCCAGCAGGCAAACCACAGGGGATGGCTACACCTTC. It is translated as CASRQTTGDGYTF.

The rearrangement uses TRBV7-6 and TRBJ2-1; 11 bases agree with TRBD2. The CDR3 runs to 16 residues. Germline loops: CDR1 SGHVS, CDR2 FNYEAQ. Trimming took 5 bases from V and 3 from J; bases not matched to a gene: 6. The CDR3 reads CASSLTLAGGYNEQFF. In DNA, the CDR3 is TGTGCCAGCAGCCTTACCCTAGCGGGGGGCTACAATGAGCAGTTCTTC.

J is TRBJ1-3 and V is TRBV6-1, with TRBD1 matching 8 bases. This CDR3 comprises 16 residues. Germline lookup yields CDR1 MNHNS and CDR2 SASEGT. V trimming: 2 bases; J trimming: 8 bases; junction bases outside the gene matches: 11. The CDR3 bases are TGTGCCAGCAGTGAATCGTTGTCAGGGGGCCGGGACACCATATATTTT. This codes for CASSESLSGGRDTIYF.

The V gene is TRBV5-4, the J gene TRBJ2-5; 13 nucleotides line up with TRBD2. V lost 10 bases, J lost 2 bases, and 8 bases stayed unmatched. The germline CDR1 and CDR2 sequences are SGHNT and YYREEE (reference sequence). This CDR3 has 15 amino acids. Here the CDR3 reads CASRGTSGVQETQYF. CDR3 coding DNA: TGTGCCTCCCGGGGGACTAGCGGGGTGCAAGAGACCCAGTACTTC. Complete variable domain (other parts from reference TRBV5-4 and TRBJ2-5): ETGVTQSPTHLIKTRGQQVTLRCSSQSGHNTVSWYQQALGQGPQFIFQYYREEENGRGNFPPRFSGLQFPNYSSELNVNALELDDSALYLCASRGTSGVQETQYFGPGTRLLVL.

The gene calls are TRBV6-5 and TRBJ2-5; the match to TRBD1 covers 7 bases. V lost 10 bases to trimming and J lost 2 bases; unmatched junction nucleotides: 10. Germline V gene sequence: CDR1 MNHEY, CDR2 SVGAGI. The CDR3 loop spans 14 amino acids. Here the CDR3 DNA reads TGTGCCACTCTACTCCCGGGACAGCAAGAGACCCAGTACTTC. Translating gives CATLLPGQQETQYF.

The chain couples TRBV10-3 to TRBJ2-6; perhaps TRBD1 as D (5 bases). The CDR3 sequence is 15 residues long. Trimming cost V 10 bases and J 2 bases, with 15 bases left between them. CDR1 and CDR2 (germline): ENHRY, SYGVKD. Here the CDR3 reads CATAGSGPGANVLTF. CDR3 DNA: TGTGCCACAGCAGGGTCAGGGCCTGGGGCCAACGTCCTGACTTTC.

V and J are TRBV7-8 and TRBJ2-7, with 10 bases lining up with TRBD1. V trimming: 1 base; J trimming: 5 bases; junction bases outside the gene matches: 2. The CDR3 has 14 amino acids. Looked up from germline, CDR1 is SGHVS and CDR2 is FQNEAQ. In DNA form, the CDR3 reads TGTGCCAGCAGCTTAGTGGGACAGGGGAACGAGCAGTACTTC. Its translation: CASSLVGQGNEQYF.

This chain joins TRBV25-1 and TRBJ1-1; 7 bases are a match to TRBD1. Trimming cost V 6 bases and J 6 bases; bases outside gene matches: 7. Looked up from germline, CDR1 is MGHDK and CDR2 is SYGVNS. The CDR3 is 13 amino acids. The CDR3 sequence is CASRPTGPSEAFF. DNA of the CDR3: TGTGCCAGCAGACCGACAGGGCCCTCTGAAGCTTTCTTT. The variable domain in full, with the rest retrieved from reference TRBV25-1 and TRBJ1-1, is EADIYQTPRYLVIGTGKKITLECSQTMGHDKMYWYQQDPGMELHLIHYSYGVNSTEKGDLSSESTVSRIRTEHFPLTLESARPSHTSQYLCASRPTGPSEAFFGQGTRLTVV.

The V call is TRBV19, the J call TRBJ1-4; 11 bases map to TRBD1. Unmatched junction bases numbered 11, after V lost 7 bases and J lost 7 bases. From germline, CDR1 is LNHDA and CDR2 SQIVND (reference sequence). The CDR3 length is 16 residues. CDR3 amino acids: CASTPLGQGESEKLFF. The CDR3 nucleotides read TGTGCCAGTACCCCACTGGGACAGGGGGAGTCTGAAAAACTGTTTTTT.

The rearrangement uses TRBV7-2 and TRBJ2-2; the D is unclear. Germline values: CDR1 SGHTA, CDR2 FQGNSA. The CDR3 has 14 amino acids. Trimming left V 8 bases short and J 3 bases short, with 13 bases between. This chain's CDR3 is CASSVGSHTGELFF. CDR3 in DNA: TGTGCCAGCTCCGTGGGCAGCCACACCGGGGAGCTGTTTTTT.

The chain uses TRBV19 and TRBJ2-2; 11 bases are a match to TRBD1. Germline CDR1 and CDR2: LNHDA and SQIVND (reference sequence). Trimming cost V 7 bases and J 5 bases; bases outside gene matches: 6. CDR3 length: 15 residues. The CDR3 sequence: CASTGTGGSTGELFF. Written as DNA, the CDR3 is TGTGCCAGTACCGGGACAGGGGGTAGTACCGGGGAGCTGTTTTTT.

This chain links TRBV25-1 with TRBJ1-4, with D uncertain. The CDR3 loop spans 15 amino acids. Trimming removed 1 base at V and 2 bases at J, with 8 bases between. Per the germline V gene, CDR1 is MGHDK and CDR2 is SYGVNS. The CDR3 DNA reads as TGTGCCAGCAGTGAATTAGCGCGGACTAATGAAAAACTGTTTTTT. Translation gives CASSELARTNEKLFF.

This clone showed up just a few times. This sequence joins TRBV9 and TRBJ2-1; no definite D call. CDR1 and CDR2 from the germline V gene are SGDLS and YYNGEE. The CDR3 loop spans 14 amino acids. Deletions cut 0 bases from V and 12 bases from J, with 16 bases between. CDR3 amino acids: CASSVAPSNEWQFF. DNA for the CDR3: TGTGCCAGCAGCGTAGCCCCCTCCAATGAGTGGCAGTTCTTC.

The J gene is TRBJ2-2, the V gene TRBV27; possibly TRBD1 for D (6 bases). Germline CDR1 MNHEY, CDR2 SMNVEV (reference sequence). V lost 2 bases and J 7 bases, leaving 14 bases between the germline ends. The CDR3 extends over 15 amino acids. The CDR3 DNA follows: TGTGCCAGCAGTTTAGGTGGGACATCCAGCGGGGAGCTGTTTTTT. Encoded protein: CASSLGGTSSGELFF.

This rearrangement joins TRBV15 to TRBJ1-2; D may be TRBD1 (6 bases). V lost 1 base and J 5 bases, leaving 17 bases between the germline ends. Looked up from germline, CDR1 is LNHNV and CDR2 is YYDKDF (reference sequence). The CDR3 is 16 amino acids. This CDR3 is CATSRANRDNPYGYTF. The CDR3 coding sequence is TGTGCCACCAGCAGAGCCAACCGGGACAACCCGTATGGCTACACCTTC.

The chain joins TRBV19 to TRBJ2-4, with D perhaps TRBD1 (6 bases). Trimming removed 6 bases from V and 5 bases from J, with 14 bases in between. The CDR3 has 14 amino acids. CDR1 and CDR2 from the germline V gene are LNHDA and SQIVND (reference sequence). CDR3 coding DNA: TGTGCCAGTAGCGAACAGGGTGGGGAAAACATTCAGTACTTC. This sequence encodes CASSEQGGENIQYF.